This record concerns one T cell receptor beta chain sequence. Assay used: immunoSEQ multiplex PCR; TCRdb lists only in-frame clones, some missing. This sample carries under 35,000 clones, about four fifths of them seen once, and the ten largest clones take around 3.1%. Treatment noted: preoperative locoregional IRX-2 cytokine immunotherapy. Patients received preoperative, locoregional IRX-2 cytokine immunotherapy in a phase Ib study. This entry comes from a study of preoperative IRX-2 immunotherapy in early breast cancer. CDR3 size: 16 residues. Germline V CDR1 and CDR2: SGHNT, YENEEA. V lost 5 bases to trimming and J lost 4 bases; unmatched junction nucleotides: 11.

Sample acquisition took place from a patient treated with IRX-2 immunotherapy. V gene TRBV11-3 combines with J gene TRBJ2-1; 7 nucleotides align to TRBD1. The TCR was taken from a human donor with breast cancer. CDR3 in DNA: TGTGCCAGCAGCAAACAACAGGGGTTACCTTACAATGAGCAGTTCTTC. Residues: CASSKQQGLPYNEQFF.